A single T cell receptor beta chain is shown here with its context. The sample has other DNA sequences that encode this CDR3 too. This sample is part of a study of shared clonotypes between healthy human individuals. CDR3 size: 14 residues. Between the trimmed V and J ends, which lost 3 bases and 1 base, there was a span of 9 bases. Germline V gene lookup returns CDR1 SGHAT and CDR2 FQNNGV. Profiled with immunoSEQ multiplex PCR; TCRdb holds only in-frame clones, not every one. The sample consists of some 2,500,000 clones, 80% to 95% of them appearing once. Specimen: naive CD4+ T cells from PBMCs. Subset specified: CD45RA+ positively selected. The gene calls are TRBV11-2 and TRBJ1-1; no definite D call. The clonotype originates from a man aged 18 to 30 in good health. Some clones in this sample may be carry-over from other donors' samples. In nucleotides, the CDR3 is TGTGCCAGCAGCTTGACCGGGAAGAACACTGAAGCTTTCTTT. It is translated as CASSLTGKNTEAFF.